The rows below give T cell receptor beta chains drawn from one sample of a study of human T cells and chemical hapten exposure. TCRdb reanalysed the RACE reads using MiXCR and keeps one entry per CDR3 protein. The table records 80,000 to 95,000 distinct CDR3 sequences, around 9.5% of them present only once. The sequencing here drew on whole blood, taken in connection with sensitization to the hapten diphenylcyclopropenone (DPC). The receptor set was obtained from a woman in her forties with alopecia areata. Some clones in this sample may be carry-over from other donors' samples. Both conserved end residues are part of each CDR3. Each record gives: V gene, J gene, clone size, D gene, CDR3 protein, CDR3 DNA. A D gene is named only where the DNA matches it firmly. Clone size is not always given. Where it is, it says once, few, many or a class for expanded clones.

TRBV6-2/TRBV6-3,TRBJ1-2,many,TRBD1,CASSSDWTGIGYTF,TGTGCCAGCAGTTCCGACTGGACAGGGATCGGCTACACCTTC
TRBV7-2,TRBJ2-5,NA,NA,CASSLGVQGTETQYF,TGTGCCAGCAGCTTAGGGGTCCAGGGGACAGAGACCCAGTACTTC
TRBV18,TRBJ2-7,few,NA,CASSPGTVTYEQYF,TGTGCCAGCTCTCCGGGGACTGTTACCTACGAGCAGTACTTC
TRBV2,TRBJ2-3,many,TRBD2,CASRAIAGGSTDTQYF,TGTGCCAGCAGGGCAATAGCGGGGGGAAGCACAGATACGCAGTATTTT
TRBV5-1,TRBJ2-3,few,TRBD2,CASGPSGGTYTDTQYF,TGCGCCAGCGGTCCTAGCGGGGGAACCTACACAGATACGCAGTATTTT
TRBV20-1,TRBJ2-5,NA,NA,CSARKGETQYF,TGCAGTGCTAGGAAAGGAGAGACCCAGTACTTC
TRBV5-1,TRBJ2-7,many,NA,CASSLPDSSYEQYF,TGCGCCAGCAGCTTGCCAGACAGCTCCTACGAGCAGTACTTC
TRBV6-5,TRBJ1-2,NA,NA,CASSPQDYLYGYTF,TGTGCCAGCAGTCCTCAGGACTACCTCTATGGCTACACCTTC
TRBV20-1,TRBJ2-3,many,TRBD2,CSAKGTSGGPPTDTQYF,TGCAGTGCTAAGGGGACTAGCGGGGGGCCTCCTACAGATACGCAGTATTTT
TRBV4-3,TRBJ1-1,many,NA,CASSQVFKVLNTEAFF,TGCGCCAGCAGCCAAGTATTTAAGGTTTTGAACACTGAAGCTTTCTTT
TRBV5-1,TRBJ2-5,many,NA,CASSFRDRETQYF,TGCGCCAGCAGCTTCAGGGATCGAGAGACCCAGTACTTC
TRBV29-1,TRBJ1-1,many,NA,CSVGGGTEAFF,TGCAGCGTTGGAGGGGGGACTGAAGCTTTCTTT
TRBV27,TRBJ1-1,many,NA,CAVKEGSMNTEAFF,TGTGCCGTCAAGGAGGGGAGCATGAACACTGAAGCTTTCTTT
TRBV6-1,TRBJ1-2,many,TRBD1,CASSGGQGLSFYYGYTF,TGTGCCAGCAGTGGAGGACAGGGTCTCTCCTTTTACTATGGCTACACCTTC
TRBV7-9,TRBJ2-3,NA,NA,CASSPREDTQYF,TGTGCCAGCAGCCCCCGGGAAGATACGCAGTATTTT
TRBV6-1,TRBJ2-2,NA,NA,CASSQQGTGELFF,TGTGCCAGCAGTCAGCAGGGCACCGGGGAGCTGTTTTTT
TRBV12-3/TRBV12-4,TRBJ2-7,many,NA,CASSLGTYEQYF,TGTGCCAGCAGTCTCGGAACCTACGAGCAGTACTTC
TRBV6-5,TRBJ2-7,few,NA,CATQARFGESYEQYF,TGTGCCACCCAGGCGCGGTTTGGGGAGTCCTACGAGCAGTACTTC
TRBV6-2/TRBV6-3,TRBJ2-5,many,NA,CASSYSWEETQYF,TGTGCCAGCAGTTACAGTTGGGAAGAGACCCAGTACTTC
TRBV2,TRBJ2-1,NA,NA,CASAVGDSYNEQFF,TGTGCCAGCGCTGTAGGAGACTCCTACAATGAGCAGTTCTTC
TRBV27,TRBJ2-1,many,NA,CASSTGRAEQFF,TGTGCCAGCAGTACAGGGAGAGCTGAGCAGTTCTTC
TRBV20-1,TRBJ1-3,NA,NA,CSAPPPGARGNTIYF,TGCAGTGCACCCCCCCCGGGGGCGCGTGGAAACACCATATATTTT
TRBV11-2,TRBJ2-3,NA,TRBD2,CASSLVTGGITDTQYF,TGTGCCAGCAGCTTAGTTACGGGGGGGATCACAGATACGCAGTATTTT
TRBV6-6,TRBJ1-3,NA,NA,CASSYSIGNTIYF,TGTGCCAGCAGTTACTCGATTGGAAACACCATATATTTT
TRBV28,TRBJ1-5,many,NA,CASSSSGTDRNQPQHF,TGTGCCAGCAGTTCCTCCGGGACCGATCGCAATCAGCCCCAGCATTTT
TRBV7-9,TRBJ2-3,many,NA,CASSLAGADTQYF,TGTGCCAGCAGCTTAGCGGGGGCAGATACGCAGTATTTT
TRBV10-1,TRBJ2-3,few,NA,CASSHRGPREADTQYF,TGCGCCAGCAGTCACCGGGGCCCAAGAGAGGCAGATACGCAGTATTTT
TRBV10-3,TRBJ2-5,NA,NA,CAISESREGTQYF,TGTGCCATCAGTGAGTCGCGCGAGGGGACCCAGTACTTC
TRBV7-9,TRBJ1-2,many,NA,CASSSQGNYGYTF,TGTGCCAGCAGCTCCCAGGGGAACTATGGCTACACCTTC
TRBV29-1,TRBJ1-2,many,TRBD1,CSVATGTGGSNYGYTF,TGCAGCGTTGCTACCGGGACAGGGGGTAGTAACTATGGCTACACCTTC
TRBV5-1,TRBJ2-7,NA,TRBD1,CAPTGAEWWETYEQYF,TGCGCACCTACAGGGGCAGAATGGTGGGAAACCTACGAGCAGTACTTC
TRBV12-3/TRBV12-4,TRBJ1-6,few,NA,CASSPRQVGPLHF,TGTGCCAGCAGTCCGAGACAGGTTGGTCCCCTCCACTTT